Sequencing of this T cell receptor (beta chain) was carried out in a study of blood T cell repertoires in COVID-19. At the level of the study: Samples came from the United States, Italy and Spain, spanning acute and convalescent COVID-19. T cells, B-cell-depleted T cells, or PBMCs provided the cDNA or gDNA that served as material.

Authors' analysis steps: Reference gene primer amplification gave nucleated cell count estimates. The assay was immunoSEQ multiplex PCR, and TCRdb's table has in-frame clones only and misses some. The DNA was the basis for D and trimming; V, J and clone size are from that table. The sample has more than 140,000 clones, more than 65% seen once. V was shortened by 2 bases and J by 0 bases, with 6 bases between the two germline ends. This CDR3 has 14 residues. The germline gives CDR1 SGHVS, CDR2 FNYEAQ. The receptor was isolated from a woman aged 50 to 60 in a cohort sampled during active or convalescent COVID-19. This sequence joins TRBV7-6 and TRBJ2-3; D unclear. Sequencing was performed on peripheral blood. The CDR3 sequence: CASSLSDSTDTQYF. CDR3 sequence (DNA): TGTGCCAGCAGCTTAAGCGACAGCACAGATACGCAGTATTTT.